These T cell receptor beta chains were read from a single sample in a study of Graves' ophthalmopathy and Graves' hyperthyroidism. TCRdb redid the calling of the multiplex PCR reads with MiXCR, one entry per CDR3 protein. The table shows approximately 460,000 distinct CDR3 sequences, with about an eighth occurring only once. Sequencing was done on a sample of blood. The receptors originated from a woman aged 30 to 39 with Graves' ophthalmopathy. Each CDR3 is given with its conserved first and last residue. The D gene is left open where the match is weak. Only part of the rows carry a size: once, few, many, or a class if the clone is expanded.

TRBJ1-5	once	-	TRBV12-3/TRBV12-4	CASSSDSPNQPQHF	TGTGCCAGCAGTTCCGACAGTCCCAATCAGCCCCAGCATTTT
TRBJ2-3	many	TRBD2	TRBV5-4	CASSFPSGGTDTQYF	TGTGCCAGCAGCTTCCCCAGCGGGGGCACAGATACGCAGTATTTT
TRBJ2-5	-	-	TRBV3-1	CASSQDRIPYQETQYF	TGTGCCAGCAGCCAAGATCGGATACCGTACCAAGAGACCCAGTACTTC
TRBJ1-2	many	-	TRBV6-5	CASSSAVFVYGYTF	TGTGCCAGCAGTTCGGCAGTCTTCGTCTATGGCTACACCTTC
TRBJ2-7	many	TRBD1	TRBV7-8	CASSANRGGIYEQYF	TGTGCCAGCAGCGCTAACAGGGGCGGAATCTACGAGCAGTACTTC
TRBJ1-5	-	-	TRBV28	CASSSSDSYSNQPQHF	TGTGCCAGCAGTAGCTCTGACAGTTATAGCAATCAGCCCCAGCATTTT
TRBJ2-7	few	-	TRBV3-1	CASSPFQGSYEQYF	TGTGCCAGCAGCCCCTTCCAAGGGTCCTACGAGCAGTACTTC
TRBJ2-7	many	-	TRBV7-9	CASSPEGSSPLYEQYF	TGTGCCAGCAGCCCTGAGGGCAGTTCTCCCCTCTACGAGCAGTACTTC
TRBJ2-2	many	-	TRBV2	CASSEVGQALVGELFF	TGTGCCAGCAGTGAAGTGGGGCAGGCTTTGGTCGGGGAGCTGTTTTTT
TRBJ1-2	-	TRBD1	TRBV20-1	CSPMGGQGAGYGYTF	TGCAGTCCAATGGGGGGACAGGGGGCTGGCTATGGCTACACCTTC
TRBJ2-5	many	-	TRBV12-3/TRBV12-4	CASSPGGFQETQYF	TGTGCCAGCAGCCCAGGGGGGTTCCAAGAGACCCAGTACTTC
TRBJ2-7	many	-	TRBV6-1	CASRLSGSAYEQYF	TGTGCCAGCAGGCTCTCGGGATCCGCCTACGAGCAGTACTTC
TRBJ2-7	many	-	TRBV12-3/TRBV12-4	CASSSRGFGYEQYF	TGTGCCAGCAGTTCAAGGGGGTTTGGCTACGAGCAGTACTTC
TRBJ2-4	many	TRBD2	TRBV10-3	CAISESWQGLPLAKNIQYF	TGTGCCATCAGTGAATCCTGGCAGGGACTACCTCTAGCCAAAAACATTCAGTACTTC
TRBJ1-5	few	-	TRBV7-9	CASRDSASNQPQHF	TGTGCCAGCAGGGACAGCGCTAGCAATCAGCCCCAGCATTTT
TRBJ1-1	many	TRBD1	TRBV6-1	CASSKGQGGPEAFF	TGTGCCAGCAGTAAGGGACAGGGGGGGCCTGAAGCTTTCTTT
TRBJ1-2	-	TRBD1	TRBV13	CASSLGRGQGYGYTF	TGTGCCAGCAGCTTAGGGAGGGGGCAAGGGTATGGCTACACCTTC
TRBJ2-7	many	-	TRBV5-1	CASSPEGNGVGQYF	TGCGCCAGCAGCCCCGAGGGGAACGGCGTCGGGCAGTACTTC
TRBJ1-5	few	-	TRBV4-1	CASSHIGGNSNQPQHF	TGCGCCAGCAGCCACATCGGTGGTAATAGCAATCAGCCCCAGCATTTT
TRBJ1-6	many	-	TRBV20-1	CSARDRGARNSPLHF	TGCAGTGCTAGAGATCGGGGGGCGCGAAATTCACCCCTCCACTTT
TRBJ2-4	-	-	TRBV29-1	CSVALHENIQYF	TGCAGCGTTGCCTTACACGAAAACATTCAGTACTTC
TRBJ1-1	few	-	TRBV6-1	CASSEGPGSEAFF	TGTGCCAGCAGTGAAGGGCCCGGGTCTGAAGCTTTCTTT
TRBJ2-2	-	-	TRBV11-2	CASSAYDRMITGELFF	TGTGCCAGCAGCGCCTACGACAGGATGATCACCGGGGAGCTGTTTTTT
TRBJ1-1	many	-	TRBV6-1	CASSEVVGMAFF	TGTGCCAGCAGTGAAGTAGTAGGGATGGCTTTCTTT
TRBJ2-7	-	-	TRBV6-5	CASSYSGSRPYEQYF	TGTGCCAGCAGTTACTCGGGGTCCAGGCCCTACGAGCAGTACTTC